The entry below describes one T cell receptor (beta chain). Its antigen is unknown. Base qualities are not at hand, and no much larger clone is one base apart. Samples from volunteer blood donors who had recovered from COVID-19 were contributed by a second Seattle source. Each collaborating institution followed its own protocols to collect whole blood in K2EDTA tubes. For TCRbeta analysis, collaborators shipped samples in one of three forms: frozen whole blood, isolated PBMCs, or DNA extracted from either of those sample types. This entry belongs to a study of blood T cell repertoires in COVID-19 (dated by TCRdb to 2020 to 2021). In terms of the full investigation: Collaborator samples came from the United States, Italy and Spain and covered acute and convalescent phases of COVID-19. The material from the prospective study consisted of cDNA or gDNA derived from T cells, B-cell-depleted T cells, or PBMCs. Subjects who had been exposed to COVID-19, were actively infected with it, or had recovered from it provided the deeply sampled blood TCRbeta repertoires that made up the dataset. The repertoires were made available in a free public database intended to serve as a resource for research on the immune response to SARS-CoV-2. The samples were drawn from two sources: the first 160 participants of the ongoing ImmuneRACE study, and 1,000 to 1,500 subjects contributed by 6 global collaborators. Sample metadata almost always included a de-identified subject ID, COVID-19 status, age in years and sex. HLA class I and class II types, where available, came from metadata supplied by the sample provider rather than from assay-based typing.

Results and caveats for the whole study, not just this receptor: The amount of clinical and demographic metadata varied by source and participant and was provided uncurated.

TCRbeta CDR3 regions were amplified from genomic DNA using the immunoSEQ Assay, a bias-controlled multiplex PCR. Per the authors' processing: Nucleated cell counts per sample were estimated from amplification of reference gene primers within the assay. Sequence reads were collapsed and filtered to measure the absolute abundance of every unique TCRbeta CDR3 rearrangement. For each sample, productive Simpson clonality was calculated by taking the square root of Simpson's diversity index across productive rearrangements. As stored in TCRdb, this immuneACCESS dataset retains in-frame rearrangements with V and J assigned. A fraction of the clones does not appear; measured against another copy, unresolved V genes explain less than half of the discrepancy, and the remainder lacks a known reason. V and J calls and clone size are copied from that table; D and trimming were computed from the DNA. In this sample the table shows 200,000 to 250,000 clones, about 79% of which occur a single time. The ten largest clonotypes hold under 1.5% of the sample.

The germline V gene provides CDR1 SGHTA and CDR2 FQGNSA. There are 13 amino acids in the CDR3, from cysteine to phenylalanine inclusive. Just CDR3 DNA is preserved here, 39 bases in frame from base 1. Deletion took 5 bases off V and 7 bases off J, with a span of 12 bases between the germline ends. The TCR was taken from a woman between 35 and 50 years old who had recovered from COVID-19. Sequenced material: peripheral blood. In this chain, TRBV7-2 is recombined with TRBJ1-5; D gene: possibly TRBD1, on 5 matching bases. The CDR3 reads CASSVGGEQPQHF. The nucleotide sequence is TGTGCCAGCAGCGTCGGGGGGGAGCAGCCCCAGCATTTT.